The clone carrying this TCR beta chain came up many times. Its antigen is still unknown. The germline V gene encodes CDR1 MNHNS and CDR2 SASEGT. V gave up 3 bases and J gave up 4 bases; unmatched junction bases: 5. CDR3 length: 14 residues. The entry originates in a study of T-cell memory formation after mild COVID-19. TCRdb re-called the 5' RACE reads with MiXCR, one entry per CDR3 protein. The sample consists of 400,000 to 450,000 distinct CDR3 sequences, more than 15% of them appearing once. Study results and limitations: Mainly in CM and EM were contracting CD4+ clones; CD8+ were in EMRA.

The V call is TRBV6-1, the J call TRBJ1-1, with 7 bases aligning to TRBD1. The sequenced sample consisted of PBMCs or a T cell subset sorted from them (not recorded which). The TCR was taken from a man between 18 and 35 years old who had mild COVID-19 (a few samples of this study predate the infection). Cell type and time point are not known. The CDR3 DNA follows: TGTGCCAGCAGTGAGAACAGGGGAAGCACTGAAGCTTTCTTT. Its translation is CASSENRGSTEAFF.